The TCR beta chain described here comes from a study of T cell changes during pregnancy in multiple sclerosis. The CDR3 loop spans 15 amino acids. In germline, CDR1 is SGHRS, CDR2 YFSETQ. Trimming removed 0 bases from V and 2 bases from J, with 11 bases in between. Clones were sequenced by immunoSEQ multiplex PCR, and TCRdb holds only the in-frame ones, with some missing. This table has about 38,000 clones, roughly 93% appearing once. The material sequenced was CD8+ T cells from peripheral blood mononuclear cells, taken in the third trimester of pregnancy. V usage is TRBV5-1 and J usage is TRBJ1-1; no firm D call. The receptor comes from a female donor with multiple sclerosis, enrolled in a pregnancy study. Here the CDR3 reads CASSLGPRENTEAFF. Written as DNA, the CDR3 is TGCGCCAGCAGCTTGGGTCCCCGGGAAAACACTGAAGCTTTCTTT.